Following are 19 T cell receptor beta chains from one sample sequenced in a study of spatial heterogeneity in lung cancer. TCRdb fed the 5' RACE reads into MiXCR, producing one record per CDR3 protein. The sample has hundreds of distinct CDR3 sequences; 55% to 65% are singletons. The time point was: sample taken at primary tumor resection. Tumor, nontumor lung or frozen PBMC supplied whole RNA, sequenced without sorting. This specimen was PBMCs, taken at surgery. The receptor set was obtained from a female donor with early-stage non-small cell lung cancer.

With respect to this clonotype: This beta chain is an unintended read in a library built for alpha chains; its size means little. This chain connects TRBV6-6 to TRBJ1-1; D not resolved. V shed 2 bases and J shed 5 bases, with 0 bases lying between them. The CDR3 totals 10 residues. Germline CDR1 reads MNHNY; CDR2 reads SVGAGI (reference sequence). CDR3 sequence reads: CASSYTEAFF. Here the CDR3 DNA reads TGTGCCAGCAGTTACACTGAAGCTTTCTTT.

As regards this clonotype: The library was designed around alpha chains, so this beta chain is a stray read whose abundance carries little weight. V is TRBV28 and J is TRBJ1-1; 7 positions agree with TRBD1. With V trimmed by 11 bases and J by 0 bases, 6 bases remained unmatched. The length of the CDR3 is 13 residues. Germline loops: CDR1 MDHEN, CDR2 SYDVKM. Written as DNA, the CDR3 is TGTGCCGGGGGGGACAGCCTGAACACTGAAGCTTTCTTT. Translating it yields CAGGDSLNTEAFF.

As for this clonotype: This beta chain was picked up by a library intended for alpha chains and is off target, so its count carries little meaning. The chain carries TRBV20-1 and TRBJ1-6, with D hard to call. CDR1 DFQATT and CDR2 SNEGSKA come from the germline V gene (reference sequence). The CDR3 has 12 amino acids. Trimming took off 3 bases at V and 11 bases at J, with 11 bases between the two ends. For the CDR3, the DNA is TGCAGTGCTAGTGCAGAGACTACACCCCTCCACTTT. This codes for CSASAETTPLHF.

Of note for this clonotype: Mismatch with germline at one junction end may stem from a read error. Within a library made for alpha chains, this beta chain is off target, and its count is uninformative. In nucleotides, the CDR3 is TGTGCCGTCAGGGGTAGCGGGTCGAACACCGGGGAGCTGTTTTTT. Translation: CAVRGSGSNTGELFF. V gene TRBV10-3 combines with J gene TRBJ2-2; D is perhaps TRBD2 (7 bases). CDR3 size: 15 residues. From germline, CDR1 is ENHRY and CDR2 SYGVKD.

This clonotype showed up just a few times. For a library built for alpha chains, this beta chain is a stray read; little rests on its size. The chain combines TRBV5-1 with TRBJ2-5; 7 bases map to TRBD2. The CDR3 has 14 amino acids. V lost 4 bases and J lost 5; bases outside the gene matches: 8. CDR1 is SGHRS, CDR2 YFSETQ, per germline. The CDR3 here is CASSAGTTGETQYF. The DNA for the CDR3 is TGCGCCAGCAGCGCAGGGACTACGGGGGAGACCCAGTACTTC.

Details on this clonotype: This beta chain represents an off-target read in a library built for alpha chains; its size is of limited meaning. The chain employs TRBV20-1 and TRBJ2-3; D perhaps matches TRBD2 (5 bases). Trimming removed 6 bases from V and 2 bases from J, with 15 bases in between. Looked up from germline, CDR1 is DFQATT and CDR2 is SNEGSKA (reference sequence). The CDR3 contains 14 residues. This chain's CDR3 is CSAPSAENTDTQYF. CDR3 coding DNA: TGCAGTGCCCCTTCAGCGGAAAACACAGATACGCAGTATTTT.

In its sample, this clonotype was seen a few times. The size of this beta chain means little, since it is a stray read in a library made for alpha chains. The V and J genes are TRBV5-1 and TRBJ2-5, with 11 nucleotides matching TRBD2. The CDR3 sequence is 15 residues long. The ends lost 4 bases at V and 6 bases at J; junction bases unmatched: 8. Germline CDR1 and CDR2: SGHRS and YFSETQ. The CDR3 DNA sequence: TGCGCCAGCAGCCAGGGACTAGCGGAGCTACAGACCCAGTACTTC. It is translated as CASSQGLAELQTQYF.

This clonotype showed up just once. Since it is a stray read in a library aimed at alpha chains, this beta chain has a size that is not meaningful. The chain combines TRBV27 with TRBJ2-7; D gene ambiguous. Trimming cost V 0 bases and J 5 bases, with 8 bases left between them. CDR3 length: 13 amino acids. The germline V gene has CDR1 MNHEY and CDR2 SMNVEV (reference sequence). CDR3 sequence reads: CASSLSARNEQYF. The CDR3 region has the DNA TGTGCCAGCAGTTTATCGGCTCGGAACGAGCAGTACTTC.

To note about this clonotype: This beta chain represents an off-target read in a library built for alpha chains; its size is of limited meaning. V gene TRBV7-2 combines with J gene TRBJ2-7, with 11 bases identical to TRBD2. V shed 4 bases and J 1 base; nucleotides not matched to a gene: 0. The CDR3 has 14 residues. The germline gives CDR1 SGHTA, CDR2 FQGNSA. The CDR3 DNA follows: TGTGCCAGCAGCTGGACTAGCGGGTCCTACGAGCAGTACTTC. It specifies CASSWTSGSYEQYF.

This clonotype showed up just a few times. Because this beta chain is a stray read in a library intended to capture alpha chains, its abundance should not be given much weight. This chain joins TRBV2 and TRBJ2-3; 11 bases are a match to TRBD2. The germline gives CDR1 SNHLY, CDR2 FYNNEI. This CDR3 region has 14 residues. Trimming at V came to 10 bases and at J to 1 base, leaving 4 bases not matched to a gene. This CDR3 is CATKGLAGTDTQYF. The DNA for the CDR3 is TGTGCCACCAAGGGACTAGCGGGCACAGATACGCAGTATTTT. The whole variable domain, filled in from reference TRBV2 and TRBJ2-3, reads EPEVTQTPSHQVTQMGQEVILRCVPISNHLYFYWYRQILGQKVEFLVSFYNNEISEKSEIFDDQFSVERPDGSNFTLKIRSTKLEDSAMYFCATKGLAGTDTQYFGPGTRLTVL.

This clonotype was counted between two and nine times. The junction does not match germline at one end; this may be a read error. A library prepared for alpha chains yielded this beta chain as an off-target read; its size is of little meaning. The V gene is TRBV12-3 or TRBV12-4, the J gene TRBJ2-1; D is undetermined. The CDR3 is 14 residues long. This CDR3 reads CASSLSGAIHSLAF. CDR3 coding DNA: TGTGCCAGCAGTTTATCCGGAGCGATCCACAGCCTCGCCTTC.

This clonotype was recorded a few times. This beta chain is off target for a library built for alpha chains, so its abundance means little. The V and J genes are TRBV27 and TRBJ2-3; D is perhaps TRBD1 (5 bases). The germline V gene has CDR1 MNHEY and CDR2 SMNVEV (reference sequence). V gave up 4 bases and J gave up 5 bases, with 13 bases separating them. The CDR3 has 14 amino acids. The CDR3 DNA reads as TGTGCCAGCAGTTCGCCGACAGTAGGAGATACGCAGTATTTT. It codes for CASSSPTVGDTQYF.

This clonotype has a handful of counts. A library prepared for alpha chains yielded this beta chain as an off-target read; its size is of little meaning. V usage is TRBV20-1 and J usage is TRBJ2-7; D may be TRBD2 (5 bases). V was cut by 1 base and J by 5 bases, with 12 bases left in between. The CDR3 consists of 13 residues. The V gene's germline CDR1 is DFQATT and CDR2 SNEGSKA (reference sequence). The CDR3 nucleotides read TGCAGTGCTAGAGTAGGCGGCGGGCACGAGCAGTACTTC. It translates to CSARVGGGHEQYF.

As to this clonotype: Because the library targeted alpha chains, this beta chain is an off-target read whose size means little. The V call is TRBV10-2, the J call TRBJ2-7, with D possibly being TRBD1 (5 bases). From germline, CDR1 is WSHSY and CDR2 SAAADI. V lost 2 bases and J 4 bases, leaving 9 bases between the germline ends. This CDR3 has 13 residues. CDR3 bases: TGCGCCAGCAGTGAGACGACAGCATACGAGCAGTACTTC. Translated: CASSETTAYEQYF.

This clonotype has only a few counts. The size of this beta chain means little, since it is a stray read in a library made for alpha chains. The chain has TRBV14 and TRBJ2-2; perhaps TRBD2 as D (6 bases). Germline lookup yields CDR1 SGHDN and CDR2 FVKESK. V was clipped by 1 base and J by 7 bases, with 13 bases between them. The length of the CDR3 is 15 residues. DNA for the CDR3: TGTGCCAGCAGCCAAGTGGCGGGGAGTCACGGGGAGCTGTTTTTT. The encoded protein is CASSQVAGSHGELFF. Full variable domain (missing parts from reference TRBV14 and TRBJ2-2): EAGVTQFPSHSVIEKGQTVTLRCDPISGHDNLYWYRRVMGKEIKFLLHFVKESKQDESGMPNNRFLAERTGGTYSTLKVQPAELEDSGVYFCASSQVAGSHGELFFGEGSRLTVL.

A few counts support this clonotype. Little can be read into the size of this beta chain, an off-target read in a library designed for alpha chains. The chain carries TRBV5-1 and TRBJ2-3; tentative D call: TRBD2 (5 bases). Germline CDR1 and CDR2: SGHRS and YFSETQ. The CDR3 spans 14 residues. V was shortened by 4 bases and J by 0 bases, with 9 bases between the two germline ends. The CDR3 nucleotides are TGCGCCAGCAGCATCGAGCGGAGCACAGATACGCAGTATTTT. Encoded protein: CASSIERSTDTQYF.

Points on this clonotype: This beta chain is a stray sequence in a library constructed for alpha chains; its clone size is not meaningful. The rearrangement joins TRBV6-2 or TRBV6-3 to TRBJ2-2; D is unresolved. The length of the CDR3 is 13 residues. In germline, CDR1 is MNHEY, CDR2 SVGEGT. Trimming cost V 4 bases and J 5 bases, with 8 bases left between them. The CDR3 nucleotides are TGTGCCAGCAGTTCTCTGGAGACCGGGGAGCTGTTTTTT. Its protein product is CASSSLETGELFF.

Note on this clonotype: The size of this beta chain means little, since it is a stray read in a library made for alpha chains. The V gene is TRBV6-6, the J gene TRBJ2-1; 7 bases map to TRBD1. Germline lookup yields CDR1 MNHNY and CDR2 SVGAGI (reference sequence). The length of the CDR3 is 13 residues. Germline trimming cut 8 bases from V and 0 bases from J; bases unmatched to any gene: 1. The CDR3 nucleotides are TGTGCCAGCGGGACAGTCTCCTACAATGAGCAGTTCTTC. It translates to CASGTVSYNEQFF.

In this sample, this clonotype turned up a few times. Little can be read into the size of this beta chain, an off-target read in a library designed for alpha chains. The J gene is TRBJ2-7, the V gene TRBV6-5; 7 bases are shared with TRBD2. CDR3 length: 14 amino acids. V was pared by 4 bases and J by 6 bases, with 9 bases of the junction left unmatched. CDR1 and CDR2 (germline): MNHEY, SVGAGI. The CDR3 nucleotides are TGTGCCAGCAGTTGGGGGAGGGACCCCGGCGAGCAGTACTTC. Translated, it gives CASSWGRDPGEQYF.